This TCR beta chain originates from a study of CD8 T cells in Susac syndrome. At the level of the study: When blood was drawn, the patients with Susac syndrome were therapy-naive, on corticosteroids, or on intravenous immunoglobulin alone.

Sequencing of TCR beta drew on CD8+ and CD4+ T cells from blood. After extraction with the RNeasy kit, roughly 0.45 to 1 ug of the RNA was reverse transcribed using random hexamers. With immunoSEQ multiplex PCR, TCR beta CDR3 was amplified across 54 Vbeta and 13 Jbeta. TCRdb used MiXCR to reprocess the immunoSEQ multiplex PCR reads, holding one entry per CDR3 protein. The sample has 200,000 to 300,000 distinct CDR3 sequences; approximately 95% are singletons. This CDR3 has 14 amino acids. Germline CDR1 SGDLS, CDR2 YYNGEE. Trimming left V 2 bases short and J 5 bases short, with 11 bases between. V gene TRBV9 combines with J gene TRBJ1-5, with D possibly being TRBD1 (6 bases). Material for sequencing was CD4+ T cells from PBMCs. This TCR derives from a human donor with Susac syndrome. The CDR3 DNA reads as TGTGCCAGCAGCGTTACAGGGAGCTATCAGCCCCAGCATTTT. The encoded protein is CASSVTGSYQPQHF.